Shown below are 20 T cell receptor beta chains from a single sample sequenced in a study of metastatic and nonmetastatic thyroid tumors. TCRdb used MiXCR to call clones anew from the PCR reads. The sample lists approximately 41,000 clones, 25% to 30% occurring once. Each patient went into thyroid surgery without having received any treatment. The specimen sequenced was blood. The receptors derive from a male donor with papillary thyroid cancer or a benign thyroid nodule (not recorded which). Some clones in this sample may be carry-over from other donors' samples.

This clone was picked up many times. The J gene is TRBJ2-5, the V gene TRBV6-1, with TRBD1 matching 8 bases. CDR3 size: 14 residues. V lost 3 bases and J lost 5; bases outside the gene matches: 5. Germline-derived CDR1 and CDR2 are MNHNS and SASEGT. CDR3 bases: TGTGCCAGCAGTGACAGGGGGCTAAGGGAGACCCAGTACTTC. This translates into CASSDRGLRETQYF.

This clone turned up a few times. CDR3 residues: CASSQDGGGNYNEQFF. DNA for the CDR3: TGCGCCAGCAGCCAAGATGGGGGCGGGAACTACAATGAGCAGTTCTTC. This chain links TRBV4-1 with TRBJ2-1, with D perhaps being TRBD1 or TRBD2 (6 bases each). Germline CDR1 and CDR2: MGHRA and YSYEKL. V gave up 0 bases and J gave up 3 bases, with 12 bases separating them. CDR3 length: 16 amino acids.

CDR3 protein: CASSLGGSETEAFF. In DNA form, the CDR3 reads TGTGCCAGCAGCTTAGGGGGCAGCGAAACTGAAGCTTTCTTT. This chain joins TRBV7-9 and TRBJ1-1; tentative D call: TRBD1 (5 bases). The CDR3 loop spans 14 amino acids. Germline V gene sequence: CDR1 SEHNR, CDR2 FQNEAQ (reference sequence). Deletions cut 1 base from V and 5 bases from J, with 11 bases between.

This chain joins TRBV3-1 and TRBJ1-6; no firm D call. The CDR3 covers 14 residues. Germline V gene sequence: CDR1 LGHDT, CDR2 YNNKEL (reference sequence). Trimming shortened V by 0 bases and J by 11 bases, and 11 bases separated the two germline ends. The CDR3 is CASSQDDLSAPLHF. The CDR3 coding sequence is TGTGCCAGCAGCCAAGACGACCTTTCTGCACCCCTCCACTTT.

The V call is TRBV28, the J call TRBJ2-7; D may be TRBD1 (7 bases). V lost 3 bases, J lost 2 bases, and 11 bases lay in between. The CDR3 contains 14 residues. Looked up from germline, CDR1 is MDHEN and CDR2 is SYDVKM. DNA of the CDR3: TGTGCCAGCAGTTTCCCCAGGGGGGCCTACGAGCAGTACTTC. It codes for CASSFPRGAYEQYF. The full variable domain, completed using reference TRBV28 and TRBJ2-7, is DVKVTQSSRYLVKRTGEKVFLECVQDMDHENMFWYRQDPGLGLRLIYFSYDVKMKEKGDIPEGYSVSREKKERFSLILESASTNQTSMYLCASSFPRGAYEQYFGPGTRLTVT.

This clone occurred many times. V usage is TRBV12-3 or TRBV12-4 and J usage is TRBJ2-1; TRBD2 aligns across 13 bases. The trim removed 7 bases at V and 9 bases at J, leaving 12 bases unmatched. This CDR3 region has 16 residues. The CDR3 DNA reads as TGTGCCAGCACCGTACTAGCGGGAGGGCCTCTGAGTGAGCAGTTCTTC. This gives the protein CASTVLAGGPLSEQFF.

This clone was observed at least ten times. The gene calls are TRBV12-3 or TRBV12-4 and TRBJ2-2; no definite D call. The ends were cut back, 5 bases at V and 5 bases at J, with 6 bases in the middle. CDR3 length: 12 amino acids. CDR3 in amino acids: CASSLATGELFF. CDR3 coding DNA: TGTGCCAGCAGTCTTGCGACCGGGGAGCTGTTTTTT.

This clone was picked up many times. This sequence joins TRBV5-1 and TRBJ2-3; 10 bases fit TRBD1. Germline V gene lookup returns CDR1 SGHRS and CDR2 YFSETQ. The V segment lost 1 base and the J segment 5 bases; nucleotides outside the gene matches: 4. The CDR3 contains 15 residues. In DNA form, the CDR3 reads TGCGCCAGCAGCTTGAGGACAGGGGGAGGAGATACGCAGTATTTT. Translated: CASSLRTGGGDTQYF.

Sample share makes this clone medium-sized. Additional DNA sequences in this sample encode the identical CDR3. The chain recombines TRBV5-1 with TRBJ1-2, with TRBD1 matching 10 bases. Germline lookup yields CDR1 SGHRS and CDR2 YFSETQ. The ends lost 4 bases at V and 8 bases at J; junction bases unmatched: 8. The CDR3 is 14 amino acids. CDR3 in amino acids: CASSIRTGGDGYTF. The CDR3 bases are TGCGCCAGCAGCATAAGGACAGGGGGTGACGGCTACACCTTC.

This clone was recorded at least ten times. The rearrangement joins TRBV30 to TRBJ1-1; D is possibly TRBD1 (5 bases). The CDR3 contains 15 residues. CDR1 and CDR2 (germline): GTSNPN, SVGIG (reference sequence). Trimming left V 2 bases short and J 0 bases short, with 13 bases between. This CDR3 is CAWSSYEGVNTEAFF. CDR3 DNA sequence: TGTGCCTGGAGTTCCTACGAAGGGGTGAACACTGAAGCTTTCTTT.

Points on this clone: A much larger clonotype is one base distant, so this may be a read error. The identical CDR3 is also encoded by other nucleotide sequences in the sample. The rearrangement joins TRBV29-1 to TRBJ2-2; D is uncertain. CDR1 is SQVTM, CDR2 ANQGSEA, per germline. The CDR3 has 15 amino acids. The CDR3, as DNA: TGCAGCGTTGAACCACGGACGACGAACACCGGAGAGCTGTTTTTT. This encodes CSVEPRTTNTGELFF.

The gene calls are TRBV5-8 and TRBJ2-7, with TRBD2 as a possible D gene (7 bases). V was cut by 0 bases and J by 8 bases, with 18 bases left in between. Looked up from germline, CDR1 is SGHTS and CDR2 is YDEGEE. This CDR3 has 15 amino acids. The CDR3 is CASSLAGLGGSQQYF. CDR3 sequence (DNA): TGTGCCAGCAGCTTGGCCGGACTAGGGGGGAGTCAGCAGTACTTC.

This clone was seen at least ten times. The chain combines TRBV2 with TRBJ2-7; TRBD1 might be the D (5 bases). In germline, CDR1 is SNHLY, CDR2 FYNNEI. V was cut by 4 bases and J by 3 bases, with 10 bases left in between. This CDR3 has 13 amino acids. The CDR3 spells CASSARTHYEQYF. In DNA, the CDR3 is TGTGCCAGCAGTGCCCGGACACACTACGAGCAGTACTTC.

The chain couples TRBV5-1 to TRBJ1-4, with D perhaps TRBD1 (6 bases). The CDR3 length is 17 residues. Germline V lookup: CDR1 SGHRS, CDR2 YFSETQ. V was cut by 0 bases and J by 0 bases, with 12 bases left in between. The CDR3 DNA follows: TGCGCCAGCAGCTTGGGGGGGCGAACCGCAACTAATGAAAAACTGTTTTTT. This encodes CASSLGGRTATNEKLFF.

The sample holds a few counts of this clone. The chain couples TRBV28 to TRBJ1-1, with no clear D. The CDR3 length is 12 residues. The V end lost 3 bases, the J end lost 1 base, and 3 bases lay between the germline ends. From germline, CDR1 is MDHEN and CDR2 SYDVKM. For the CDR3, the DNA is TGTGCCAGCAGTTTGTCGAACACTGAAGCTTTCTTT. As protein: CASSLSNTEAFF. Filled out from reference TRBV28 and TRBJ1-1, the complete variable domain reads DVKVTQSSRYLVKRTGEKVFLECVQDMDHENMFWYRQDPGLGLRLIYFSYDVKMKEKGDIPEGYSVSREKKERFSLILESASTNQTSMYLCASSLSNTEAFFGQGTRLTVV.

The chain links TRBV6-8 to TRBJ2-1, with a possible D match to TRBD2 (7 bases). From germline, CDR1 is MNHGY and CDR2 SAAAGT. The CDR3 consists of 14 residues. In DNA, the CDR3 is TGTTCCGACCGGGGGGCAGGGTGGTGGAATGAGCAGTTCTTC. Protein product: CSDRGAGWWNEQFF.

Many counts were recorded for this clone. The chain joins TRBV7-2 to TRBJ2-7, with 7 bases fitting TRBD1. The germline gives CDR1 SGHTA, CDR2 FQGNSA. The CDR3 covers 14 residues. Germline trimming cut 6 bases from V and 1 base from J; bases unmatched to any gene: 6. The CDR3: CASSSRQGSYEQYF. CDR3 DNA sequence: TGTGCCAGCAGTTCCAGACAGGGATCCTACGAGCAGTACTTC.

This clone was counted at least ten times. The V and J genes are TRBV7-2 and TRBJ2-2, with 8 bases matching TRBD1. CDR1 SGHTA and CDR2 FQGNSA come from the germline V gene. CDR3 size: 15 residues. The V and J ends lost 3 bases and 6 bases, in that order; junction bases with no gene match: 6. The CDR3 sequence is CASSLRTGSAGELFF. DNA of the CDR3: TGTGCCAGCAGCTTGCGGACAGGGTCAGCCGGGGAGCTGTTTTTT.

The chain combines TRBV20-1 with TRBJ1-5; D gene uncertain. Between the trimmed V and J ends, which lost 0 bases and 0 bases, there was a span of 15 bases. CDR1 and CDR2 from the germline V gene are DFQATT and SNEGSKA (reference sequence). CDR3 size: 17 residues. The CDR3 sequence is CSARDAAGGNSNQPQHF. DNA of the CDR3: TGCAGTGCTAGAGATGCGGCAGGTGGTAATAGCAATCAGCCCCAGCATTTT.

This chain connects TRBV28 to TRBJ2-1; 11 bases are shared with TRBD2. This CDR3 comprises 16 residues. With V trimmed by 6 bases and J by 4 bases, 8 bases remained unmatched. Germline loops: CDR1 MDHEN, CDR2 SYDVKM. CDR3 amino acids: CASRPHSGRGYNEQFF. The CDR3 DNA follows: TGTGCCAGCAGACCCCATAGCGGGAGGGGGTACAATGAGCAGTTCTTC.